The 8 T cell receptor beta chains presented below share a single source sample, sequenced in a study of cytomegalovirus exposure and HLA in healthy donors. Clones were read by immunoSEQ multiplex PCR, and TCRdb kept only the in-frame ones, dropping some. This table has around 56,000 clones, 93% appearing once. Material for sequencing was PBMCs. These receptors were taken from a woman younger than 30 in good health and CMV-seropositive.

The chain links TRBV7-2 to TRBJ1-1; D possibly corresponds to TRBD1 (5 bases). Trimming took 3 bases from V and 5 from J, leaving 13 bases between them. This CDR3 spans 14 amino acids. Per the germline V gene, CDR1 is SGHTA and CDR2 is FQGNSA. CDR3 in DNA: TGTGCCAGCAGCTTTGATTTGGGGGGGACTGAAGCTTTCTTT. This gives the protein CASSFDLGGTEAFF.

The V gene is TRBV27, the J gene TRBJ2-3; TRBD2 agrees at 8 bases. This CDR3 has 15 amino acids. Germline V gives CDR1 MNHEY, CDR2 SMNVEV (reference sequence). V lost 3 bases to trimming and J lost 6 bases; unmatched junction nucleotides: 8. CDR3 sequence reads: CASSLARGGGDTQYF. In DNA form, the CDR3 reads TGTGCCAGCAGTTTGGCCCGGGGGGGAGGGGATACGCAGTATTTT.

The rearrangement joins TRBV9 to TRBJ2-5; D uncertain. V dropped 3 bases and J dropped 1 base, with 13 bases sitting between them. Germline V gene lookup returns CDR1 SGDLS and CDR2 YYNGEE. CDR3 size: 15 residues. CDR3 in DNA: TGTGCCAGCAGCGAGTCCCCTAGGCTCCAAGAGACCCAGTACTTC. It encodes CASSESPRLQETQYF.

V usage is TRBV28 and J usage is TRBJ1-5; weak D call: TRBD1 (6 bases). Germline CDR1 is MDHEN and CDR2 is SYDVKM. V was cut by 2 bases and J by 2 bases, with 13 bases left in between. The CDR3 extends over 16 amino acids. The CDR3 sequence: CASSLTFPGGNQPQHF. The CDR3 DNA follows: TGTGCCAGCAGTTTAACCTTCCCAGGGGGCAATCAGCCCCAGCATTTT. Supplemented by reference TRBV28 and TRBJ1-5, the full variable domain reads DVKVTQSSRYLVKRTGEKVFLECVQDMDHENMFWYRQDPGLGLRLIYFSYDVKMKEKGDIPEGYSVSREKKERFSLILESASTNQTSMYLCASSLTFPGGNQPQHFGDGTRLSIL.

This rearrangement joins TRBV7-2 to TRBJ1-2; the match to TRBD1 covers 7 bases. This CDR3 contains 15 residues. V lost 7 bases to trimming and J lost 4 bases; unmatched junction nucleotides: 12. Germline CDR1 is SGHTA and CDR2 is FQGNSA. CDR3: CASTLGGPPSYGYTF. The CDR3 bases are TGTGCCAGCACTCTAGGGGGCCCCCCGAGCTATGGCTACACCTTC.

The genes are TRBV5-1 and TRBJ2-7, with D perhaps matching TRBD2 (5 bases). Trimming took 2 bases from V and 3 from J, leaving 9 bases between them. Germline CDR1 SGHRS, CDR2 YFSETQ. This CDR3 has 13 amino acids. The CDR3 DNA reads as TGCGCCAGCAGCTTCTCCGGGAACTACGAGCAGTACTTC. Translated, it gives CASSFSGNYEQYF.

J is TRBJ2-5 and V is TRBV29-1; D ambiguous. The CDR3 contains 12 residues. V was clipped by 7 bases and J by 1 base, with 10 bases between them. Germline V gene lookup returns CDR1 SQVTM and CDR2 ANQGSEA. CDR3 nucleotides: TGCAGCGGTTTCGCTACCCAAGAGACCCAGTACTTC. It codes for CSGFATQETQYF.

The chain carries TRBV19 and TRBJ1-5; perhaps TRBD1 as D (6 bases). Trimming left V 3 bases short and J 4 bases short, with 16 bases between. Germline CDR1 LNHDA, CDR2 SQIVND (reference sequence). CDR3 length: 16 residues. CDR3: CASSMDCRGCNQPQHF. The CDR3 coding sequence is TGTGCCAGTAGTATGGATTGCAGGGGTTGTAATCAGCCCCAGCATTTT.